The clone carrying this T cell receptor beta chain came up many times. The time point was: newly diagnosed GD, antithyroid drugs for less than 3 months. PBMCs were the source of the RNA used for TCR sequencing. The record originates from a study of regulatory T cells in long-lasting Graves disease. For TCR beta, libraries came from iRepertoire HTBI primers and Arm-PCR of CDR3 regions. Methods used by the authors: In the combined samples, roughly 62 TRBV and 14 TRBJ segments were identified. TCRdb analysed the multiplex PCR reads with MiXCR anew, one entry per CDR3 protein. TCRdb's processing, not the authors' own work, is the source of the V and J calls. The top ten clones hold under 20% of a sample with under 800,000 distinct CDR3 sequences, approximately 15% of them seen once. This sample also appeared in a second study, on T cells in Graves' hyperthyroidism and ophthalmopathy. That work states: Patients were excluded because of uncontrolled infection, other autoimmune disease, pregnancy or lactation.

This specimen was peripheral blood mononuclear cells (PBMCs), taken at new diagnosis, from a patient treated with antithyroid drugs. The clonotype was recovered from a woman younger than 45 with Graves disease.

Here the CDR3 reads CASSLFVGGPSRSGYTF. The CDR3 coding sequence is TGTGCCAGCAGTTTATTTGTAGGGGGGCCTTCGAGGTCTGGCTACACCTTC. V gene TRBV27 combines with J gene TRBJ1-2; a possible D gene is TRBD1 (6 bases). CDR3 length: 17 residues. Germline V gene data show CDR1 as MNHEY and CDR2 as SMNVEV (reference sequence). The V and J ends lost 1 base and 7 bases respectively, with 22 bases between them.